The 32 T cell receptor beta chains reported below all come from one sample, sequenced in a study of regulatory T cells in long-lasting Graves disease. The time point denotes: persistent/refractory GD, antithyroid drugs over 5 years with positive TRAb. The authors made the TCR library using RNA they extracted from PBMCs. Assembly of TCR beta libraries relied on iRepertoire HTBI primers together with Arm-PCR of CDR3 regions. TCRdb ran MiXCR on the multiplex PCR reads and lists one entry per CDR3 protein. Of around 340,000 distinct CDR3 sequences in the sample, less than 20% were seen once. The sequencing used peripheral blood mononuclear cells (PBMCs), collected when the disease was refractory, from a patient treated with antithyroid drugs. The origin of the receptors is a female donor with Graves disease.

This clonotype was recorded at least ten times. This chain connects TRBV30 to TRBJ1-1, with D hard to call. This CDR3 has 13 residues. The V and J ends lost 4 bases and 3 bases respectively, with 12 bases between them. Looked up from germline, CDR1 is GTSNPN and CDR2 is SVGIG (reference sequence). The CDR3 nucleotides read TGTGCCTGGAATGGCGTAGTTGACACTGAAGCTTTCTTT. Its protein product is CAWNGVVDTEAFF.

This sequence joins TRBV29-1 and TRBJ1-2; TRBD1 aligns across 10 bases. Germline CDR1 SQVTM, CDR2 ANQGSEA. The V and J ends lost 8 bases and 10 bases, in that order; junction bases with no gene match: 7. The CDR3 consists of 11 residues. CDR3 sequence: CSLGGTGDYTF. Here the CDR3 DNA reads TGCAGCCTTGGGGGGACAGGGGACTACACCTTC.

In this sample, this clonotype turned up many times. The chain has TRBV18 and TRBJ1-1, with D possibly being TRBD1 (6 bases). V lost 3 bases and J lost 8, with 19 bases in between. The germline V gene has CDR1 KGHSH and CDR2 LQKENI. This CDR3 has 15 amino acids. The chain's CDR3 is CASSPGAGTSLEAFF. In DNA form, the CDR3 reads TGTGCCAGCTCACCCGGGGCCGGGACATCCCTCGAAGCTTTCTTT.

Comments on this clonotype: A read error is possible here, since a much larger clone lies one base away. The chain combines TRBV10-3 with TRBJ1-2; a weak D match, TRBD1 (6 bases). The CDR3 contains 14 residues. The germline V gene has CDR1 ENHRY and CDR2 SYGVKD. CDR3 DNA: TGTGCCACCAGTGAGGGGGAGGGGACCTATGGCTACACCTTC. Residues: CATSEGEGTYGYTF.

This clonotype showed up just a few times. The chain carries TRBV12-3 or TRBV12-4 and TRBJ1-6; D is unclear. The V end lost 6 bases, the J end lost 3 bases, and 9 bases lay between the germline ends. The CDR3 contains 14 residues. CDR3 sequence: CASRLRDYNSPLHF. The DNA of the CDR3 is TGTGCCAGCAGATTACGGGACTATAATTCACCCCTCCACTTT.

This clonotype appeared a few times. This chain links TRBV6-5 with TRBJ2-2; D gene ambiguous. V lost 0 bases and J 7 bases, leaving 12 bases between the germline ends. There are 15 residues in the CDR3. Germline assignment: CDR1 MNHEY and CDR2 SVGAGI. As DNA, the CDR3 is TGTGCCAGCAGTTACTCGTCGAGCACGATCGGGGAGCTGTTTTTT. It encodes CASSYSSSTIGELFF.

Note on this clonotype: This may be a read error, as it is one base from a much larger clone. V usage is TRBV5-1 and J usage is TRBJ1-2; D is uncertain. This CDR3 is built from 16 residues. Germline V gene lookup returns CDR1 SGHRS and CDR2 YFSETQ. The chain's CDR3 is CASSLGDRGNPYGYIF. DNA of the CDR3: TGCGCCAGCAGCTTGGGGGATCGGGGAAATCCCTATGGCTACATCTTC.

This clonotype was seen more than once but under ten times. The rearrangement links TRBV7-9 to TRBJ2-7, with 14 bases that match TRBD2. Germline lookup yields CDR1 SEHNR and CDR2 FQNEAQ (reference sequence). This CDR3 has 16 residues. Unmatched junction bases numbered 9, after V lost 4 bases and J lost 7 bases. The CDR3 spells CASSSFGLAGGREQYF. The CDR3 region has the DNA TGTGCCAGCAGCTCATTCGGACTAGCGGGAGGCCGGGAGCAGTACTTC. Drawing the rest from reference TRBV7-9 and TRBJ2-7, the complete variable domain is DTGVSQNPRHKITKRGQNVTFRCDPISEHNRLYWYRQTLGQGPEFLTYFQNEAQLEKSRLLSDRFSAERPKGSFSTLEIQRTEQGDSAMYLCASSSFGLAGGREQYFGPGTRLTVT.

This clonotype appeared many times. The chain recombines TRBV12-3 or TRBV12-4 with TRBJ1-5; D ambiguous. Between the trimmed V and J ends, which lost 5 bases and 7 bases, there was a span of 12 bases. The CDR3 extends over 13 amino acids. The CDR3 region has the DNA TGTGCCAGCAGTCCCTTACAAGGACAGCCCCAGCATTTT. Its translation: CASSPLQGQPQHF.

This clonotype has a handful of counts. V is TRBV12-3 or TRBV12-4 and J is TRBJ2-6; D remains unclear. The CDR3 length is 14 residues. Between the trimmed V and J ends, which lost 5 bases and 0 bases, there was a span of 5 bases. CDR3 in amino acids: CASSMNSGANVLTF. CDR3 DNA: TGTGCCAGCAGTATGAACTCTGGGGCCAACGTCCTGACTTTC.

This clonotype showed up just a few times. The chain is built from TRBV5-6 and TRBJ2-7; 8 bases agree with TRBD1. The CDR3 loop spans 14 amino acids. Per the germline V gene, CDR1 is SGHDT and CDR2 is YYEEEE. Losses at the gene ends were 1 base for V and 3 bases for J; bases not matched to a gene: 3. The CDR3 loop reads CASSLPGQDYEQYF. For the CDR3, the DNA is TGTGCCAGCAGCTTGCCGGGACAGGACTACGAGCAGTACTTC.

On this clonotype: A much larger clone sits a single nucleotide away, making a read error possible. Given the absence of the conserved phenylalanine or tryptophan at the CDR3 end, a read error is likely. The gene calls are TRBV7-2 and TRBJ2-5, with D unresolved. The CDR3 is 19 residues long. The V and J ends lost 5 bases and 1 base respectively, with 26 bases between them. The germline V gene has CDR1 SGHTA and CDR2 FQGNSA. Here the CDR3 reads CASSQAQLTLGFAQETQYS. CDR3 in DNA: TGTGCCAGCAGCCAAGCCCAACTTACGTTGGGGTTTGCCCAAGAGACCCAGTACTCC.

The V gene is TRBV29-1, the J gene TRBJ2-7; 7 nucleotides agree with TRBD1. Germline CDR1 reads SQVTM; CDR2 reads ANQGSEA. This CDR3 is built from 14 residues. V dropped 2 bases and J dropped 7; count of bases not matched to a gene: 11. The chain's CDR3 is CSVETRTGPGEQYF. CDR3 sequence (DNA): TGCAGCGTTGAAACCCGGACAGGCCCGGGGGAGCAGTACTTC.

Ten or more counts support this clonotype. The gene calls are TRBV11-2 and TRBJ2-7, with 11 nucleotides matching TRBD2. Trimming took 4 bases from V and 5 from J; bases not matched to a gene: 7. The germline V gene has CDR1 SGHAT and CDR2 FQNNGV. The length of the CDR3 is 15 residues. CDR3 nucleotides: TGTGCCAGCAGCTCTTTAGCGGGGGGGTACGACGAGCAGTACTTC. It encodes CASSSLAGGYDEQYF.

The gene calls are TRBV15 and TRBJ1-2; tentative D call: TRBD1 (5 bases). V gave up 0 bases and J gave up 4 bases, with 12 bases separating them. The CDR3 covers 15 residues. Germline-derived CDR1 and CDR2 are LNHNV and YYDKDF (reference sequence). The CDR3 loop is CATSREGGAAYGYTF. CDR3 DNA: TGTGCCACCAGCAGAGAAGGCGGGGCGGCCTATGGCTACACCTTC.

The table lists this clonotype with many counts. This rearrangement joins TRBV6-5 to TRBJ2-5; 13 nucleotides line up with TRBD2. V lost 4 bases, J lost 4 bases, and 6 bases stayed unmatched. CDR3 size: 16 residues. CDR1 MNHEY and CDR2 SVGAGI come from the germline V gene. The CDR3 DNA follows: TGTGCCAGCAGTTCGACAACTAGCGGGGGGGGAGAGACCCAGTACTTC. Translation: CASSSTTSGGGETQYF.

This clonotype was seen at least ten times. In DNA, the CDR3 is TGTGCCAGCAGCTTAGCCCCAGGGGACCAGCCCCAGCATTTT. Amino acids: CASSLAPGDQPQHF. The chain carries TRBV11-2 and TRBJ1-5; TRBD1 might be the D (6 bases). Germline CDR1 and CDR2: SGHAT and FQNNGV. CDR3 length: 14 residues. The V end was cut by 1 base, the J end by 7 bases, with 11 bases between.

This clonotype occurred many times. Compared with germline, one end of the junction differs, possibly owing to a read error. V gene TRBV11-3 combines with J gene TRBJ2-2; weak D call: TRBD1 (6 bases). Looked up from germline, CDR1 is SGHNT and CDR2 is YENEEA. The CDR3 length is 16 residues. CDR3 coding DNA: TGTGCCAGCAGCCCCGAGCTCAGGGGACGGGTCGGGGAGCTATTTTTT. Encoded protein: CASSPELRGRVGELFF.

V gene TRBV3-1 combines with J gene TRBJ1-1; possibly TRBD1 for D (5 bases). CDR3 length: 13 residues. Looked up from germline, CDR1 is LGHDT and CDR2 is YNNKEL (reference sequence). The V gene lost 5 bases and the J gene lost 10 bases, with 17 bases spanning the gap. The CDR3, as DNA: TGTGCCAGCAGCGGGGACGGGAAACGTGGAGCTTTCTTT. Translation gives CASSGDGKRGAFF. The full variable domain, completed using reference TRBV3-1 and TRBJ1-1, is DTAVSQTPKYLVTQMGNDKSIKCEQNLGHDTMYWYKQDSKKFLKIMFSYNNKELIINETVPNRFSPKSPDKAHLNLHINSLELGDSAVYFCASSGDGKRGAFFGQGTRLTVV.

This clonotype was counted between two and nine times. The CDR3 sequence: CASSLTRVTGNTIYF. The CDR3 coding sequence is TGCGCCAGCAGCTTGACGAGGGTAACTGGAAACACCATATATTTT. The gene calls are TRBV5-1 and TRBJ1-3; no definite D call. The CDR3 has 15 amino acids. Germline-derived CDR1 and CDR2 are SGHRS and YFSETQ. V shed 1 base and J shed 2 bases, with 10 bases lying between them.

The CDR3: CASSLTRYRDSNQPQHF. As DNA, the CDR3 is TGTGCCAGCAGTTTAACCCGTTACCGCGATAGCAATCAGCCCCAGCATTTT. V gene TRBV28 combines with J gene TRBJ1-5; D is unclear. CDR1 is MDHEN and CDR2 is SYDVKM in the germline V gene. V was cut by 2 bases and J by 0 bases, with 14 bases left in between. This CDR3 has 17 residues.

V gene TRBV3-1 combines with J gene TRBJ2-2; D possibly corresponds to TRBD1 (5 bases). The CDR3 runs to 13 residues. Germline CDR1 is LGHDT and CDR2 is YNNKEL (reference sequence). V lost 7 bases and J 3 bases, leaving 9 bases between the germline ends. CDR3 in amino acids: CASTRQYTGELFF. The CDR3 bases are TGTGCCAGCACTCGACAGTACACCGGGGAGCTGTTTTTT.

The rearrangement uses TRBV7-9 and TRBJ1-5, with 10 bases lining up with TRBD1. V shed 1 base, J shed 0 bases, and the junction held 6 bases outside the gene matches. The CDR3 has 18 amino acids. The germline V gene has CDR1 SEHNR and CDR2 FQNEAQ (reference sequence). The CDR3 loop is CASSLEAGQGSSNQPQHF. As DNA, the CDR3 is TGTGCCAGCAGCTTAGAGGCGGGACAGGGGTCTAGCAATCAGCCCCAGCATTTT.

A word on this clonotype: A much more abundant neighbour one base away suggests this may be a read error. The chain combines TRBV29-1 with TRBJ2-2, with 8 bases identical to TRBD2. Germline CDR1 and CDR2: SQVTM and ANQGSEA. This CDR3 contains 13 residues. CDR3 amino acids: CNVSGGNTGELFF. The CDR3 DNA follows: TGCAACGTGAGCGGGGGGAACACCGGGGAGCTGTTTTTT.

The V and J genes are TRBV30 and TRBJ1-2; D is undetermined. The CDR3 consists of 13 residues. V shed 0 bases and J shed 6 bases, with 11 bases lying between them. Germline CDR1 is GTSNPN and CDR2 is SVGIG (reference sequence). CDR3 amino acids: CAWSVEGSDGYTF. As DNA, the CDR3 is TGTGCCTGGAGTGTAGAAGGGAGCGATGGCTACACCTTC.

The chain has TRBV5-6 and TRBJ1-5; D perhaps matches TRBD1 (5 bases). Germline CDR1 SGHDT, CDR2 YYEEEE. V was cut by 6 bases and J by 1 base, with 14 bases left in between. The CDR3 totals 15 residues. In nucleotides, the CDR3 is TGTGCCAGCACCCGACGGGGGGGGAGCAATCAGCCCCAGCATTTT. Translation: CASTRRGGSNQPQHF. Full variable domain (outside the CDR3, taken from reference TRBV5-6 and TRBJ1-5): DAGVTQSPTHLIKTRGQQVTLRCSPKSGHDTVSWYQQALGQGPQFIFQYYEEEERQRGNFPDRFSGHQFPNYSSELNVNALLLGDSALYLCASTRRGGSNQPQHFGDGTRLSIL.

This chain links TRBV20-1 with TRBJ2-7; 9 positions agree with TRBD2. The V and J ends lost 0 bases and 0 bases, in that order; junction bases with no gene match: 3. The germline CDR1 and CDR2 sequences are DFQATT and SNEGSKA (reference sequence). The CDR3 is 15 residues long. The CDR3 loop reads CSARDGTSRSYEQYF. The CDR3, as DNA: TGCAGTGCTAGAGACGGGACTAGCCGCTCCTACGAGCAGTACTTC.

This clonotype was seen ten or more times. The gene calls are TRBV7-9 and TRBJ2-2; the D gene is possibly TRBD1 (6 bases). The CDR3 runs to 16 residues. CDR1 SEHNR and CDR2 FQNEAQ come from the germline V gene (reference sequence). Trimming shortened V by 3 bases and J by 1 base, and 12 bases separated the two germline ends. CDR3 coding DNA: TGTGCCAGCAGCTTCCTCTCGGGACAGAACACCGGGGAGCTGTTTTTT. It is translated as CASSFLSGQNTGELFF.

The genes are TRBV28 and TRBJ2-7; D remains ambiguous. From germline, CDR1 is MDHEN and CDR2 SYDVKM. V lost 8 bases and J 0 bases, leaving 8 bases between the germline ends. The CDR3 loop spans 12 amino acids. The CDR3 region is CASGLGSYEQYF. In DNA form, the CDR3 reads TGTGCCAGCGGGCTGGGCTCCTACGAGCAGTACTTC.

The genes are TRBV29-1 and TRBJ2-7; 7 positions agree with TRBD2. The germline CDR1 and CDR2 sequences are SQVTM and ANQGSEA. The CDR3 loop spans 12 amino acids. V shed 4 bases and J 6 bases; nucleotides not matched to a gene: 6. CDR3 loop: CSVGRELGEQYF. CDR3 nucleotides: TGCAGCGTTGGGCGGGAGTTGGGCGAGCAGTACTTC.

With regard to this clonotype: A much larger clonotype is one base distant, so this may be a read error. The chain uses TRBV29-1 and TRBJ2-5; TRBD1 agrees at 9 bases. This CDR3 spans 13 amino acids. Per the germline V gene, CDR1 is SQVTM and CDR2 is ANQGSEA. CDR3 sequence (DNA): TGCAGCGTTAACAGGGGGCGGCGGGAGACCCAGTGCTTC. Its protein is CSVNRGRRETQCF.

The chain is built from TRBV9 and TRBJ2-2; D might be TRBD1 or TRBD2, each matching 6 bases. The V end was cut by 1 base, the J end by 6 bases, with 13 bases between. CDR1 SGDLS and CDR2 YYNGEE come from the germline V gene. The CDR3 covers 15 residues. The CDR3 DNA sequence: TGTGCCAGCAGCGTATCCCGAGGGGGGTCCGGGGAGCTGTTTTTT. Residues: CASSVSRGGSGELFF.